The TCR beta chain under discussion was sequenced for a study of blood T cell repertoires in COVID-19 (dated by TCRdb to the early 2020s). For context, the study as a whole: Collaborator samples came from the United States, Italy and Spain and covered acute and convalescent phases of COVID-19. Deeply sampled blood TCRbeta repertoires from subjects exposed to, actively infected with, or recovered from COVID-19 were included in the dataset. Nearly every sample came with metadata listing a de-identified subject ID, COVID-19 status, age in years and sex. Where HLA class I and class II types were available, the types were taken from metadata supplied by the sample provider, not from assay-based typing. The material from the prospective study consisted of cDNA or gDNA derived from T cells, B-cell-depleted T cells, or PBMCs. The repertoires were made available in a free public database intended to serve as a resource for research on the immune response to SARS-CoV-2. The samples were drawn from two sources: the first 160 participants of the ongoing ImmuneRACE study, and 1,254 subjects contributed by 6 global collaborators. The investigation overall reported the following: The amount of clinical and demographic metadata varied by source and participant and was provided uncurated.

The CDR3 holds 16 amino acids from the cysteine to the phenylalanine. The retained sequence is limited to the CDR3, 48 bases, with the frame set at the first base. V ends up 2 bases short and J 3 bases short, with an unmatched junction base count of 5. The germline V gene provides CDR1 SGHRS and CDR2 YFSETQ. Note on this clone: Its antigen is currently not known. Per-nucleotide qualities are absent, and no much larger clonotype sits a single base away.

Enrolling through a virtual design, the prospective study's participants ranged in age from roughly 18 to 95 years and lived across 20 to 30 United States geographic areas. In the prospective study, participants were assigned to cohorts based on the clinical history participants reported in a screening survey and a study questionnaire. In the prospective study, mobile phlebotomists collected whole blood, serum and a nasopharyngeal or oropharyngeal swab from each participant. Over a roughly 2-month period, participants in the prospective study had the option of providing additional blood draws and questionnaires. Blood samples from the prospective study were shipped frozen or at room temperature prior to DNA extraction. TCRbeta CDR3 regions were amplified from genomic DNA by means of the immunoSEQ Assay, a bias-controlled multiplex PCR. The source study handled its data this way. The number of nucleated cells in each sample was estimated from the amplification of reference gene primers within the assay. Sequence reads were collapsed and filtered to measure the absolute abundance of every unique TCRbeta CDR3 rearrangement. Productive Simpson clonality was computed per sample as the square root of Simpson's diversity index over productive rearrangements. The clones in this table, taken by TCRdb from immuneACCESS, are in-frame only. Not every clone is retained; where verified, under half of the shortfall comes from an unresolved V gene, and the cause of the rest is unknown. That table supplies the V and J calls and clone size; D and trimming were determined from the DNA. In all, the sample holds approximately 180,000 clones, and 82% of those were seen once. 4% to 6.5% of the sample belongs to the ten largest clones.

The chain employs TRBV5-1 and TRBJ2-2; the junction holds 9 bases that match TRBD1. The sequence was collected from a woman aged 55-70 years with acute COVID-19. The sequenced material came from PBMCs or T cells enriched from blood (not recorded which). The DNA reads as follows: TGCGCCAGCAGCTTACCGGGACAGGGAGACACCGGGGAGCTGTTTTTT. This encodes CASSLPGQGDTGELFF.